The sample holds many counts of the clone carrying this TCR beta chain. What it binds is not known. Repertoires were generated with immunoSEQ multiplex PCR, while TCRdb's copy carries only in-frame clones and drops some. The sample records 110,000 to 150,000 clones, 75% to 80% being singletons. This entry comes from a study of cytotoxic CD8 clonotypes in ibrutinib-treated CLL. Overall study context: With a range of 6 to 36, the median treatment time before response samples were taken was roughly 12 months.

General observations from the study: Baseline clonality, above age-matched healthy donor levels, tracked circulating CD8+ T-cell counts. Public clonotypes (which were uncommon) either contracted or remained stable on treatment.

The CDR3 has 13 residues. V lost 8 bases and J 6 bases, leaving 16 bases between the germline ends. CDR1 is MDHEN, CDR2 SYDVKM, per germline. V is TRBV28 and J is TRBJ1-1, with D uncertain. This receptor was obtained from a human donor with chronic lymphocytic leukemia. This sample comprised PBMCs, obtained after 24 months of ibrutinib treatment. The DNA for the CDR3 is TGTGCCAGCGCCGGGCGCGTGGTGGCTGAAGCTTTCTTT. Amino acid sequence: CASAGRVVAEAFF.